One and the same sample provided the 18 T cell receptor beta chains below, sequenced in a study of post-analysis software for immune sequencing data. Overall study results and limits: Patients showed TRBV5-6, TRBV5-1 and TRBV20-1 among roughly five TRBV segments more frequent than in controls.

Prepared libraries of TCR beta cDNA carried unique molecular identifiers. In TCRdb, the PCR reads were re-called with MiXCR into one record per CDR3 protein. This table has 500,000 to 600,000 distinct CDR3 sequences, around 40% appearing once. Their antigens remain unidentified. The sequenced sample consisted of blood. The receptors stem from a girl under 18 with multiple sclerosis.

This rearrangement joins TRBV7-9 to TRBJ2-7; the D is unclear. The CDR3 covers 15 residues. V was cut by 0 bases and J by 3 bases, with 12 bases left in between. Looked up from germline, CDR1 is SEHNR and CDR2 is FQNEAQ (reference sequence). CDR3 sequence (DNA): TGTGCCAGCAGCTTAGCGGACCAGCTTAACTACGAGCAGTACTTC. Its translation is CASSLADQLNYEQYF.

This clonotype was detected only a few times. The chain recombines TRBV5-5 with TRBJ2-5, with D possibly matching TRBD1 (5 bases). This CDR3 has 14 residues. The germline V gene encodes CDR1 SGHKS and CDR2 YYEKEE (reference sequence). Between the trimmed V and J ends, which lost 2 bases and 4 bases, there was a span of 12 bases. The CDR3: CASSFGQGRETQYF. For the CDR3, the DNA is TGTGCCAGCAGCTTCGGTCAGGGCAGAGAGACCCAGTACTTC.

The chain carries TRBV4-1 and TRBJ2-7, with D hard to call. The CDR3 loop spans 15 amino acids. V lost 8 bases, J lost 2 bases, and 19 bases lay in between. The germline gives CDR1 MGHRA, CDR2 YSYEKL. DNA of the CDR3: TGCGCCAGCGGTCTTGGGCCAGACGGACCCTACGAGCAGTACTTC. Encoded protein: CASGLGPDGPYEQYF.

The chain is built from TRBV5-1 and TRBJ2-1; 9 bases fit TRBD2. Germline lookup yields CDR1 SGHRS and CDR2 YFSETQ. V was clipped by 0 bases and J by 7 bases; unmatched bases: 5. This CDR3 has 15 amino acids. The CDR3 DNA follows: TGCGCCAGCAGCTTGGTGGGACTAGCTGCTAATGAGCAGTTCTTC. It is translated as CASSLVGLAANEQFF.

The chain recombines TRBV20-1 with TRBJ2-7; 7 positions match TRBD2. This CDR3 is 13 amino acids long. The ends lost 7 bases at V and 3 bases at J; junction bases unmatched: 9. Germline V gene sequence: CDR1 DFQATT, CDR2 SNEGSKA (reference sequence). The CDR3 spells CSGVVASGYEQYF. CDR3 nucleotide sequence: TGCAGTGGAGTCGTGGCTAGCGGCTACGAGCAGTACTTC.

The chain links TRBV9 to TRBJ1-2; TRBD1 is a possible D gene (5 bases). This CDR3 is 18 amino acids long. From germline, CDR1 is SGDLS and CDR2 YYNGEE. V was trimmed by 4 bases and J by 1 base, leaving 23 bases between them. The CDR3 DNA is TGTGCCAGCAGCCCCCGTGGGTTCCTCCGAGGGGTTAACTATGGCTACACCTTC. It codes for CASSPRGFLRGVNYGYTF.

V and J are TRBV24-1 and TRBJ2-5; 7 bases are shared with TRBD1. Looked up from germline, CDR1 is KGHDR and CDR2 is SFDVKD. J was trimmed by 7 bases and V by 9 bases; bases with no gene match: 10. This CDR3 comprises 13 residues. CDR3 nucleotides: TGTGCCACCGGAGGACAGGACAAGAGGACCCAGTACTTC. Its translation: CATGGQDKRTQYF.

The chain employs TRBV20-1 and TRBJ2-5; TRBD2 aligns across 9 bases. The germline V gene encodes CDR1 DFQATT and CDR2 SNEGSKA (reference sequence). The CDR3 contains 15 residues. The V and J ends lost 4 bases and 5 bases, in that order; junction bases with no gene match: 11. The chain's CDR3 is CSAISGASGEETQYF. CDR3 bases: TGCAGTGCTATCAGTGGGGCTAGCGGGGAGGAGACCCAGTACTTC.

V and J are TRBV5-1 and TRBJ1-6, with D maybe TRBD1 (5 bases). The V gene's germline CDR1 is SGHRS and CDR2 YFSETQ. The CDR3 runs 14 residues. Trimming removed 4 bases from V and 11 bases from J, with 16 bases in between. As DNA, the CDR3 is TGCGCCAGCAGCGTTGACACCCAGGGTGCACCCCTCCACTTT. Translation: CASSVDTQGAPLHF.

V usage is TRBV27 and J usage is TRBJ2-1, with D maybe TRBD2 (5 bases). The V end was cut by 7 bases, the J end by 1 base, with 17 bases between. The length of the CDR3 is 16 residues. Germline values: CDR1 MNHEY, CDR2 SMNVEV (reference sequence). CDR3 amino acids: CASTRLRRVSYNEQFF. For the CDR3, the DNA is TGTGCCAGCACACGACTGAGGCGGGTGTCCTACAATGAGCAGTTCTTC.

This clonotype was found a few times. The gene calls are TRBV7-9 and TRBJ1-5; D unresolved. Germline CDR1 SEHNR, CDR2 FQNEAQ (reference sequence). Trimming removed 11 bases from V and 3 bases from J, with 14 bases in between. The CDR3 loop spans 13 amino acids. This chain's CDR3 is CAVGKGYNQPQHF. CDR3 DNA sequence: TGTGCCGTCGGGAAAGGGTACAATCAGCCCCAGCATTTT.

The chain is built from TRBV7-2 and TRBJ2-3; 9 bases match TRBD2. The V gene's germline CDR1 is SGHTA and CDR2 FQGNSA. J lost 10 bases, V lost 6 bases, and 20 bases had no gene match. This CDR3 comprises 17 residues. The CDR3 reads CASRSRAGGPRLDAQYF. The CDR3 DNA is TGTGCCAGCAGATCTCGGGCGGGGGGGCCAAGGTTGGATGCGCAGTATTTT.

The chain couples TRBV5-1 to TRBJ2-3, with D perhaps TRBD2 (5 bases). The CDR3 spans 16 residues. V lost 4 bases and J lost 3, with 18 bases in between. The germline V gene encodes CDR1 SGHRS and CDR2 YFSETQ. CDR3 coding DNA: TGCGCCAGCAGCGCACCCCGGGGTCCCCTTACAGATACGCAGTATTTT. This gives the protein CASSAPRGPLTDTQYF.

The rearrangement joins TRBV28 to TRBJ2-5, with TRBD1 matching 9 bases. Trimming removed 6 bases from V and 4 bases from J; junction bases left unmatched: 6. CDR1 and CDR2 (germline): MDHEN, SYDVKM. The CDR3 is 14 residues long. CDR3 DNA: TGTGCCAGCAGGCTGACAGGGGGGAGAGAGACCCAGTACTTC. Translation: CASRLTGGRETQYF.

The V gene is TRBV20-1, the J gene TRBJ2-3; 12 nucleotides line up with TRBD2. Per germline, CDR1 DFQATT and CDR2 SNEGSKA (reference sequence). CDR3 length equals 11 residues. The CDR3, as DNA: TGCAGAGGGACTAGCGGGGATACGCAGTATTTT. The encoded protein is CRGTSGDTQYF.

This clonotype was counted ten times or more. A junction boundary mismatches the germline segment, possibly from a read error. This chain uses TRBV6-1 with TRBJ2-1; maybe TRBD2 (6 bases). This CDR3 contains 15 residues. Germline CDR1 reads MNHNS; CDR2 reads SASEGT. CDR3 coding DNA: TGTGCCAGCAGTGAAGAACTAGCCTCCTCCAATGAGCAGTTCTTC. Protein sequence: CASSEELASSNEQFF.

The chain uses TRBV3-1 and TRBJ2-1; D may be TRBD1 or TRBD2 (5 bases each). CDR3 length: 16 residues. CDR1 is LGHDT, CDR2 YNNKEL, per germline (reference sequence). V lost 0 bases, J lost 2 bases, and 11 bases lay in between. CDR3 in amino acids: CASSQDAVGAYNEQFF. CDR3 nucleotides: TGTGCCAGCAGCCAAGATGCCGTGGGGGCCTACAATGAGCAGTTCTTC.

The V call is TRBV28, the J call TRBJ2-1; D gene uncertain. Deletions cut 3 bases from V and 4 bases from J, with 10 bases between. Germline V CDR1 and CDR2: MDHEN, SYDVKM. This CDR3 comprises 14 residues. DNA for the CDR3: TGTGCCAGCAGTTTCTCCCCAAGTTACAATGAGCAGTTCTTC. It encodes CASSFSPSYNEQFF. The variable domain in full, with the rest retrieved from reference TRBV28 and TRBJ2-1, is DVKVTQSSRYLVKRTGEKVFLECVQDMDHENMFWYRQDPGLGLRLIYFSYDVKMKEKGDIPEGYSVSREKKERFSLILESASTNQTSMYLCASSFSPSYNEQFFGPGTRLTVL.